What follows is one T cell receptor beta chain and its context. Generated by immunoSEQ multiplex PCR, the TCRdb table keeps only in-frame clones and is missing some. This table has some 45,000 clones, around nine tenths appearing once. This sample is part of a study of blood T cell repertoires in COVID-19. For the study at large: The analysed material was cDNA or gDNA that came from T cells, B-cell-depleted T cells, or PBMCs.

The clonotype comes from a human donor with active COVID-19. The donor label of this sample is uncertain. Specimen: peripheral blood.

The CDR3 region is CASSSPQTYEQYF. CDR3 DNA: TGTGCCAGCAGCTCCCCACAGACCTACGAGCAGTACTTC. The chain is built from TRBV11-2 and TRBJ2-7; D uncertain. V lost 4 bases and J 2 bases, leaving 9 bases between the germline ends. The CDR3 consists of 13 residues. Germline V CDR1 and CDR2: SGHAT, FQNNGV.